The clone carrying this T cell receptor beta chain rates as medium-sized. TCR beta VDJ combinations and CDR3 sequences were profiled from genomic DNA. One entry per CDR3 protein results from TCRdb running MiXCR on the reads. Here the sample spans some 220,000 distinct CDR3 sequences, 34% being singletons. This sample is part of a study of CD8+CD57+ T cells in acquired aplastic anemia. On the study more broadly: Sorted CD4+ and CD8+ cells yielded DNA averaging around 3.2 ug. Healthy donor CD4+ samples were sequenced to a depth that averaged about 11 million reads.

Between the trimmed V and J ends, which lost 0 bases and 7 bases, there was a span of 7 bases. Germline assignment: CDR1 LNHNV and CDR2 YYDKDF (reference sequence). The CDR3 extends over 14 amino acids. The V gene is TRBV15, the J gene TRBJ1-6; D unclear. What was sequenced was sorted CD4+, CD8+, or CD8+CD57+ T cells (not recorded which) from PBMCs. This sequence originates from a human donor in good health, serving as a control. The CDR3 DNA sequence: TGTGCCACCAGCAGAGATCTGGGGAATTCACCCCTCCACTTT. This codes for CATSRDLGNSPLHF.